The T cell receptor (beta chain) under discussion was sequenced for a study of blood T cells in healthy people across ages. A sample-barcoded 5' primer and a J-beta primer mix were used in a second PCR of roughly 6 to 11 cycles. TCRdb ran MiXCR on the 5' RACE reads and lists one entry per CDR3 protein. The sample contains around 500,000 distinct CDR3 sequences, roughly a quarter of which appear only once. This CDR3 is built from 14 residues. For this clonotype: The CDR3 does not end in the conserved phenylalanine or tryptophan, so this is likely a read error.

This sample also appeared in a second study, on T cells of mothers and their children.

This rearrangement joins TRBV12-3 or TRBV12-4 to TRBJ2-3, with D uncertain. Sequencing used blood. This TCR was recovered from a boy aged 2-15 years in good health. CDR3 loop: CASRGRVVTDAQYS. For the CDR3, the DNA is TGTGCCAGCCGAGGAAGAGTGGTAACAGATGCGCAGTATTCT.